Each of the 22 T cell receptor beta chains below was sequenced from the same sample in a study of Graves' ophthalmopathy and Graves' hyperthyroidism. Amplifying from RNA transcripts, the study obtained TCR beta CDR3 regions. Following a first-round RT-PCR that used HTBI primers, a second-round multiplex PCR was carried out. Each CDR3 protein gets one entry after TCRdb re-called the multiplex PCR reads with MiXCR. The profile shows roughly 610,000 distinct CDR3 sequences, 20% to 25% of them singletons. The sample taken for sequencing was peripheral blood. The origin of the receptors is a woman aged 18 to 35 with stable Graves' hyperthyroidism. Some clones in this sample may be carry-over from other donors' samples.

The sample holds many counts of this clonotype. The V gene is TRBV5-1, the J gene TRBJ1-1; 10 nucleotides line up with TRBD1. This CDR3 comprises 16 residues. The germline V gene encodes CDR1 SGHRS and CDR2 YFSETQ. J was trimmed by 6 bases and V by 2 bases; bases with no gene match: 10. This CDR3 reads CASSLRTGGGFPEAFF. The CDR3 nucleotides read TGCGCCAGCAGCTTACGGACAGGGGGTGGGTTTCCTGAAGCTTTCTTT.

This clonotype has a count of ten or more. The chain uses TRBV4-1 and TRBJ1-5; 7 bases map to TRBD1. This CDR3 is 18 amino acids long. CDR1 MGHRA and CDR2 YSYEKL come from the germline V gene. After removal of 4 bases from V and 0 bases from J, the junction contained 12 bases not matched to a gene. Here the CDR3 reads CASSRHDRAQYSNQPQHF. The CDR3 coding sequence is TGCGCCAGCAGCCGTCACGACAGGGCGCAGTATAGCAATCAGCCCCAGCATTTT.

With regard to this clonotype: A much larger clone differs by one base, so this may be a read error. The chain has TRBV20-1 and TRBJ1-1, with D unresolved. CDR1 DFQATT and CDR2 SNEGSKA come from the germline V gene (reference sequence). The CDR3 runs 14 residues. In DNA form, the CDR3 reads TGCAGTGCTGCCCCAACAGCGAGGAACACTGAAGTTTTCTTT. Its translation is CSAAPTARNTEVFF.

This clonotype was picked up many times. V and J are TRBV9 and TRBJ2-7; possibly TRBD1 for D (5 bases). CDR1 and CDR2 (germline): SGDLS, YYNGEE. This CDR3 spans 15 amino acids. The V end was cut by 2 bases, the J end by 7 bases, with 19 bases between. This CDR3 is CASSVGKGHRREQYF. In DNA form, the CDR3 reads TGTGCCAGCAGCGTCGGAAAAGGACACAGGAGAGAGCAGTACTTC. The full variable domain, rest sourced from reference TRBV9 and TRBJ2-7, is DSGVTQTPKHLITATGQRVTLRCSPRSGDLSVYWYQQSLDQGLQFLIQYYNGEERAKGNILERFSAQQFPDLHSELNLSSLELGDSALYFCASSVGKGHRREQYFGPGTRLTVT.

This clonotype was seen once. This chain uses TRBV6-5 with TRBJ2-3; 9 positions agree with TRBD2. CDR3 length: 15 amino acids. Germline V gene data show CDR1 as MNHEY and CDR2 as SVGAGI. Losses at the gene ends were 3 bases for V and 8 bases for J; bases not matched to a gene: 9. The CDR3 loop is CASSYAGGGAGTQYF. The CDR3 DNA reads as TGTGCCAGCAGTTATGCGGGGGGGGGTGCTGGTACGCAGTATTTT.

The sample holds a few counts of this clonotype. The gene calls are TRBV7-9 and TRBJ2-3, with D perhaps matching TRBD1 (6 bases). From germline, CDR1 is SEHNR and CDR2 FQNEAQ (reference sequence). The CDR3 length is 14 residues. The germline V and J ends were trimmed by 5 bases and 4 bases, with 13 bases remaining between them. The CDR3 sequence: CASSHRSGADTQYF. The DNA for the CDR3 is TGTGCCAGCAGCCATCGCTCAGGGGCAGATACGCAGTATTTT.

This clonotype was seen many times. V usage is TRBV27 and J usage is TRBJ1-2; 7 nucleotides agree with TRBD1. Germline V gene lookup returns CDR1 MNHEY and CDR2 SMNVEV (reference sequence). This CDR3 comprises 16 residues. With 5 bases clipped from V and 6 bases from J, the junction kept 15 bases outside the gene matches. Written as DNA, the CDR3 is TGTGCCAGCAGTCCGTACCCGGGACAGAAGAGAAATGGCTACACCTTC. It translates to CASSPYPGQKRNGYTF.

This clonotype has just a few counts. One end of the junction fails to match germline, which may point to a read error. The chain has TRBV11-2 and TRBJ2-4; D remains ambiguous. CDR1 and CDR2 (germline): SGHAT, FQNNGV. CDR3 length: 17 amino acids. The CDR3 sequence: CASSWPKGSETKNIKYF. Written as DNA, the CDR3 is TGTGCCAGCAGCTGGCCGAAGGGAAGTGAGACCAAAAACATTAAGTACTTC.

This clonotype was recorded many times. This CDR3 is CASSQDGTGGGNQPQHF. As DNA, the CDR3 is TGTGCCAGCAGCCAAGATGGGACAGGGGGAGGCAATCAGCCCCAGCATTTT. This chain links TRBV3-1 with TRBJ1-5, with 11 bases aligning to TRBD1. The V segment lost 0 bases and the J segment 2 bases; nucleotides outside the gene matches: 3. This CDR3 is built from 17 residues. Germline values: CDR1 LGHDT, CDR2 YNNKEL (reference sequence).

The chain uses TRBV27 and TRBJ2-2; 9 positions agree with TRBD2. Germline V lookup: CDR1 MNHEY, CDR2 SMNVEV (reference sequence). This CDR3 contains 15 residues. Unmatched junction bases numbered 7, after V lost 2 bases and J lost 9 bases. In DNA form, the CDR3 reads TGTGCCAGCAGTTTAGGCGGGGGGGCGGCGCGGGAGCTGTTTTTT. Translating it yields CASSLGGGAARELFF.

The chain joins TRBV27 to TRBJ2-7; D possibly uses TRBD1 or TRBD2 (6 bases each). CDR1 MNHEY and CDR2 SMNVEV come from the germline V gene (reference sequence). The CDR3 totals 17 residues. Trimming shortened V by 2 bases and J by 2 bases, and 19 bases separated the two germline ends. CDR3 region: CASSLGGGTRRTYEQYF. For the CDR3, the DNA is TGTGCCAGCAGTTTAGGTGGCGGGACACGGCGAACCTACGAGCAGTACTTC.

V and J are TRBV2 and TRBJ2-7, with D perhaps matching TRBD2 (5 bases). CDR3 length: 14 amino acids. From germline, CDR1 is SNHLY and CDR2 FYNNEI. Deletions cut 6 bases from V and 0 bases from J, with 12 bases between. CDR3 nucleotide sequence: TGTGCCAGCAGGAGAGGGATTAACTCCTACGAGCAGTACTTC. Encoded protein: CASRRGINSYEQYF. Together with reference TRBV2 and TRBJ2-7, the CDR3 gives the full variable domain: EPEVTQTPSHQVTQMGQEVILRCVPISNHLYFYWYRQILGQKVEFLVSFYNNEISEKSEIFDDQFSVERPDGSNFTLKIRSTKLEDSAMYFCASRRGINSYEQYFGPGTRLTVT.

The rearrangement links TRBV10-3 to TRBJ1-2, with D possibly matching TRBD1 (6 bases). Trimming took 7 bases from V and 2 from J, leaving 11 bases between them. The CDR3 length is 13 residues. Germline CDR1 is ENHRY and CDR2 is SYGVKD. In nucleotides, the CDR3 is TGTGCCATCACCAAGGACAGCAACTATGGCTACACCTTC. It codes for CAITKDSNYGYTF.

This clonotype was seen repeatedly, ten times or more. V and J are TRBV30 and TRBJ1-2, with TRBD1 identical over 8 bases. This CDR3 has 14 residues. V was clipped by 0 bases and J by 4 bases; unmatched bases: 4. Germline lookup yields CDR1 GTSNPN and CDR2 SVGIG (reference sequence). Here the CDR3 DNA reads TGTGCCTGGAGTGTTCAGGGGGCTGGCTATGGCTACACCTTC. Translation gives CAWSVQGAGYGYTF. The full variable domain, with the rest looked up from reference TRBV30 and TRBJ1-2, is SQTIHQWPATLVQPVGSPLSLECTVEGTSNPNLYWYRQAAGRGLQLLFYSVGIGQISSEVPQNLSASRPQDRQFILSSKKLLLSDSGFYLCAWSVQGAGYGYTFGSGTRLTVV.

This clonotype has more than one count but fewer than ten. V and J are TRBV6-7 and TRBJ2-7; 10 bases match TRBD1. TRBV6-7 is labeled an ORF, and its function is uncertain. This CDR3 has 15 residues. The junction had 7 bases not matched to a gene; V was cut back by 6 bases and J by 2 bases. CDR3 DNA sequence: TGTGCCAGCAGCTTGACAGGGGGCTGGACCTACGAGCAGTACTTC. Protein product: CASSLTGGWTYEQYF.

CDR3 bases: TGTGCTAGTGGCCCGGTCGACAATCAGCCCCAGCATTTT. Translation gives CASGPVDNQPQHF. The chain has TRBV12-5 and TRBJ1-5; D is ambiguous. Germline assignment: CDR1 LGHNT and CDR2 FRNRAP. The CDR3 totals 13 residues. V was cut by 6 bases and J by 3 bases, with 9 bases left in between.

The gene calls are TRBV12-3 or TRBV12-4 and TRBJ2-6, with D tentatively TRBD2 (6 bases). V lost 3 bases, J lost 2 bases, and 17 bases lay in between. The CDR3 has 18 amino acids. CDR3 sequence reads: CASSLGRGRSTGANVLTF. Here the CDR3 DNA reads TGTGCCAGCAGTTTGGGTAGAGGGAGGTCTACTGGGGCCAACGTCCTGACTTTC.

This clonotype occurred many times. The rearrangement joins TRBV6-5 to TRBJ2-2; D gene uncertain. Germline V gives CDR1 MNHEY, CDR2 SVGAGI. The V and J ends lost 8 bases and 0 bases respectively, with 7 bases between them. The CDR3 covers 13 residues. CDR3 coding DNA: TGTGCCAGCCTCAGCGCGAACACCGGGGAGCTGTTTTTT. Its protein is CASLSANTGELFF.

This clonotype was picked up many times. The chain is built from TRBV29-1 and TRBJ1-1; no definite D call. In germline, CDR1 is SQVTM, CDR2 ANQGSEA. V was trimmed by 2 bases and J by 2 bases, leaving 12 bases between them. The CDR3 extends over 14 amino acids. The CDR3 region is CSVEWGRSNTEAFF. DNA of the CDR3: TGCAGCGTTGAATGGGGAAGAAGTAACACTGAAGCTTTCTTT.

This clonotype was found many times. The chain recombines TRBV6-2 or TRBV6-3 with TRBJ2-7, with TRBD1 matching over 8 bases. This CDR3 comprises 14 residues. Looked up from germline, CDR1 is MNHEY and CDR2 is SVGEGT. Germline trimming cut 5 bases from V and 4 bases from J; bases unmatched to any gene: 7. The CDR3 loop reads CASSSPWTGYEQYF. Written as DNA, the CDR3 is TGTGCCAGCAGTAGTCCATGGACAGGGTACGAGCAGTACTTC.

The table lists this clonotype with many counts. This sequence joins TRBV19 and TRBJ1-2; D not certain. The germline V gene has CDR1 LNHDA and CDR2 SQIVND (reference sequence). V was clipped by 6 bases and J by 2 bases, with 10 bases between them. The CDR3 covers 13 residues. In nucleotides, the CDR3 is TGTGCCAGTAGAGCCAGCCTGAACTATGGCTACACCTTC. Amino acid sequence: CASRASLNYGYTF.

This clonotype came up many times. The V call is TRBV5-1, the J call TRBJ1-1; unclear D gene. The CDR3 loop spans 13 amino acids. The V gene's germline CDR1 is SGHRS and CDR2 YFSETQ. Trimming took 1 base from V and 5 from J, leaving 9 bases between them. The CDR3 DNA reads TGCGCCAGCAGCTTGATCGTTGGAACTGAAGCTTTCTTT. Residues: CASSLIVGTEAFF. The variable domain in full, with the rest retrieved from reference TRBV5-1 and TRBJ1-1, is KAGVTQTPRYLIKTRGQQVTLSCSPISGHRSVSWYQQTPGQGLQFLFEYFSETQRNKGNFPGRFSGRQFSNSRSEMNVSTLELGDSALYLCASSLIVGTEAFFGQGTRLTVV.